This TCR beta chain was retrieved from a study of neurological immune-mediated disorders. Germline CDR1 reads DFQATT; CDR2 reads SNEGSKA (reference sequence). The CDR3 consists of 14 residues. V lost 3 bases and J lost 4, with 14 bases in between. This clonotype was seen at least ten times. TCRdb analysed the 5' RACE reads with MiXCR anew, one entry per CDR3 protein. The sample carries approximately 32,000 distinct CDR3 sequences, more than 14% recorded once. The specimen sequenced was PBMCs. This TCR was sampled from a man aged 65 to 79 in good health. The V and J genes are TRBV20-1 and TRBJ2-3; D is perhaps TRBD2 (5 bases). DNA for the CDR3: TGCAGTGCTAGGCCTAGCATGATCCCAGATACGCAGTATTTT. Translated, it gives CSARPSMIPDTQYF.